This record looks at one T cell receptor beta chain sequence and its context. The data belong to a study of blood T cell repertoires in COVID-19. From germline, CDR1 is LGHDT and CDR2 YNNKEL (reference sequence). The V gene lost 0 bases and the J gene lost 6 bases, with 14 bases spanning the gap. This CDR3 spans 15 amino acids. Generated by immunoSEQ multiplex PCR, the TCRdb table keeps only in-frame clones and is missing some. The sample lists approximately 200,000 clones; approximately 80% were seen once. The V gene is TRBV3-1 (or the pseudogene TRBV3-2), the J gene TRBJ2-5; possibly TRBD2 for D (5 bases). The TCR was taken from a man aged 35 to 55 who had recovered from COVID-19. The sequenced sample was PBMCs or T cells enriched from blood (not recorded which). CDR3 bases: TGTGCCAGCAGCCAAGACCGGCTAGCTGGTCAGACCCAGTACTTC. Translating gives CASSQDRLAGQTQYF.